This T cell receptor (beta chain) emerged from a study of blood T cell repertoires in COVID-19. About the study: Acute and convalescent COVID-19 specimens originated in the United States, Italy and Spain. Sources were T cells, B-cell-depleted T cells, or PBMCs; the material itself was cDNA or gDNA.

In germline, CDR1 is GTSNPN, CDR2 SVGIG (reference sequence). Trimming removed 0 bases from V and 1 base from J, with 10 bases in between. The CDR3 spans 15 residues. This clone was seen only a few times. Authors' methods: Reference gene primer amplification gave estimated nucleated cell counts. Generated by immunoSEQ multiplex PCR, the TCRdb table keeps only in-frame clones and is missing some. The V and J calls and clone size are taken from that table; D and trimming were inferred from the DNA. This table has under 200,000 clones, roughly 84% appearing once. V and J are TRBV30 and TRBJ1-5, with no clear D. Material: peripheral blood. The sequence derives from a human donor with acute or convalescent COVID-19. The donor label of this sample is uncertain. CDR3 DNA: TGTGCCTGGAGTGTAAGAGGGATAAGCAATCAGCCCCAGCATTTT. Translation gives CAWSVRGISNQPQHF. The full variable domain, in which reference TRBV30 and TRBJ1-5 provide the parts outside the CDR3, is SQTIHQWPATLVQPVGSPLSLECTVEGTSNPNLYWYRQAAGRGLQLLFYSVGIGQISSEVPQNLSASRPQDRQFILSSKKLLLSDSGFYLCAWSVRGISNQPQHFGDGTRLSIL.